These 21 T cell receptor beta chains were sequenced from one sample in a study of regulatory T cells in long-lasting Graves disease. The time point: persistent/refractory GD, antithyroid drugs over 5 years with positive TRAb. PBMCs were the source of the RNA used for TCR sequencing. To make TCR beta libraries, researchers used iRepertoire HTBI primers and Arm-PCR of CDR3 regions. Each CDR3 protein is one row after TCRdb ran MiXCR on the multiplex PCR reads. The sample gives hundreds of thousands of distinct CDR3 sequences, 21% of which show up once; approximately 15% is in the top ten. The sequences come from peripheral blood mononuclear cells (PBMCs), collected when the disease was refractory, from a patient treated with antithyroid drugs. The receptors were gathered from a female donor with Graves disease.

This clonotype was seen more than once but under ten times. This sequence joins TRBV28 and TRBJ1-5, with 8 bases that match TRBD1. Trimming removed 6 bases from V and 6 bases from J; junction bases left unmatched: 10. This CDR3 has 15 residues. CDR1 MDHEN and CDR2 SYDVKM come from the germline V gene. Written as DNA, the CDR3 is TGTGCCAGCAGCCTTAACAGGGGGGGAGGTCAGCCCCAGCATTTT. It is translated as CASSLNRGGGQPQHF.

This clonotype was found a few times. V gene TRBV16 combines with J gene TRBJ1-5, with D possibly TRBD1 on 6 matching bases. V lost 4 bases and J 0 bases, leaving 10 bases between the germline ends. The CDR3 is 15 amino acids. Germline V gene lookup returns CDR1 KGHSY and CDR2 FQNENV. The CDR3, as DNA: TGTGCCAGCAGCCTCAGGGGCACTAGCAATCAGCCCCAGCATTTT. It yields the protein CASSLRGTSNQPQHF.

This clonotype was picked up a small number of times. The chain links TRBV5-1 to TRBJ2-2; 7 bases fit TRBD1. The ends lost 1 base at V and 4 bases at J; junction bases unmatched: 7. Germline V CDR1 and CDR2: SGHRS, YFSETQ. The CDR3 has 16 residues. CDR3 bases: TGCGCCAGCAGCTTGAGCGACAGGGCATCCACCGGGGAGCTGTTTTTT. It yields the protein CASSLSDRASTGELFF.

At least ten counts were recorded for this clonotype. The chain links TRBV28 to TRBJ1-5; no definite D call. Germline V gene sequence: CDR1 MDHEN, CDR2 SYDVKM. V was trimmed by 2 bases and J by 0 bases, leaving 14 bases between them. This CDR3 has 17 amino acids. The CDR3 reads CASSLERKGYSNQPQHF. For the CDR3, the DNA is TGTGCCAGCAGTTTAGAGCGCAAAGGGTATAGCAATCAGCCCCAGCATTTT.

The rearrangement uses TRBV19 and TRBJ2-7; TRBD2 agrees at 12 bases. The germline V gene encodes CDR1 LNHDA and CDR2 SQIVND (reference sequence). J was trimmed by 0 bases and V by 4 bases; bases with no gene match: 4. This CDR3 region has 16 residues. The CDR3 loop reads CASSTWTSGVSYEQYF. The CDR3 nucleotides are TGTGCCAGTAGTACCTGGACTAGCGGGGTCTCCTACGAGCAGTACTTC.

This clonotype was detected many times. The V gene is TRBV3-1, the J gene TRBJ1-1; a weak D match, TRBD1 (6 bases). V was clipped by 0 bases and J by 4 bases, with 9 bases between them. Germline CDR1 is LGHDT and CDR2 is YNNKEL (reference sequence). This CDR3 is built from 14 residues. The CDR3 sequence is CASSQDGGPTEAFF. The CDR3 DNA follows: TGTGCCAGCAGCCAAGACGGGGGGCCCACTGAAGCTTTCTTT.

This clonotype was seen more than once but under ten times. The chain carries TRBV10-3 and TRBJ2-5; 9 bases are a match to TRBD1. Trimming cost V 6 bases and J 2 bases; bases outside gene matches: 7. Germline CDR1 and CDR2: ENHRY and SYGVKD. The CDR3 contains 15 residues. The CDR3 DNA reads as TGTGCCATCAGCACAGGGGGCGGAGGACAAGAGACCCAGTACTTC. The encoded protein is CAISTGGGGQETQYF.

This clonotype was seen ten or more times. The rearrangement joins TRBV2 to TRBJ2-7; 7 bases map to TRBD2. With V trimmed by 5 bases and J by 7 bases, 5 bases remained unmatched. CDR1 SNHLY and CDR2 FYNNEI come from the germline V gene. This CDR3 has 12 amino acids. The CDR3 loop is CASSLRLAEQYF. Here the CDR3 DNA reads TGTGCCAGCAGTTTGAGACTAGCTGAGCAGTACTTC.

Concerning this clonotype itself: A much larger clone sits a single nucleotide away, making a read error possible. This sequence joins TRBV28 and TRBJ1-3; a possible D gene is TRBD1 (5 bases). Looked up from germline, CDR1 is MDHEN and CDR2 is SYDVKM. CDR3 length: 16 amino acids. Written as DNA, the CDR3 is TGTGCCAGCAGCGCGTTAGGGGCCAACTCTGGAAACACCGTATATTTT. Protein product: CASSALGANSGNTVYF.

This clonotype was detected once. Given a much more abundant clone one base away, this may be a read error. The gene calls are TRBV2 and TRBJ2-5; D is undetermined. The CDR3 is made up of 16 amino acids. The germline V gene has CDR1 SNHLY and CDR2 FYNNEI. The CDR3 region is CASTLRGRAGYNEQLF. The CDR3 DNA sequence: TGTGCCAGCACCCTTCGTGGTAGGGCCGGGTACAATGAGCAGCTCTTC.

DNA for the CDR3: TGTGCCAGCAGTCCCAGTCCGGGACAGGGTTCTGGGGCCAACGTCCTGACTTTC. Translated: CASSPSPGQGSGANVLTF. This chain joins TRBV28 and TRBJ2-6; the match to TRBD1 covers 9 bases. After removal of 5 bases from V and 1 base from J, the junction contained 9 bases not matched to a gene. The germline CDR1 and CDR2 sequences are MDHEN and SYDVKM. The CDR3 loop spans 18 amino acids.

This clonotype was counted at least ten times. In nucleotides, the CDR3 is TGTGCCAGCAGCTTAGGGGTCATCAATCAGCCCCAGCATTTT. It is translated as CASSLGVINQPQHF. The chain is built from TRBV7-2 and TRBJ1-5; D remains unclear. The CDR3 spans 14 residues. Deletions cut 1 base from V and 3 bases from J, with 7 bases between. CDR1 SGHTA and CDR2 FQGNSA come from the germline V gene.

This clonotype appeared many times. The chain carries TRBV6-5 and TRBJ2-7, with a weak D call TRBD2 (5 bases). Germline CDR1 reads MNHEY; CDR2 reads SVGAGI. The CDR3 length is 15 residues. With 4 bases removed from V and 4 bases from J, the gap between germline ends came to 17 bases. The CDR3 nucleotides read TGTGCCAGCAGTTTTTACCCCAGCGAGGGTTACGAGCAGTACTTC. Amino acid sequence: CASSFYPSEGYEQYF.

This clonotype has a count of ten or more. This CDR3 reads CASSYSQDSGNTIYF. In nucleotides, the CDR3 is TGTGCCAGCAGTTACTCCCAGGACTCTGGAAACACCATATATTTT. This chain links TRBV6-5 with TRBJ1-3; no clear D gene. V lost 0 bases to trimming and J lost 0 bases, with 6 bases between them. Per the germline V gene, CDR1 is MNHEY and CDR2 is SVGAGI. CDR3 size: 15 residues.

This clonotype was counted between two and nine times. The V call is TRBV2, the J call TRBJ2-3; 7 positions match TRBD2. Looked up from germline, CDR1 is SNHLY and CDR2 is FYNNEI. The V segment lost 1 base and the J segment 2 bases; nucleotides outside the gene matches: 9. The CDR3 is 17 residues long. CDR3 nucleotide sequence: TGTGCCAGCAGTGAAGAAGCGGGGATGGGGAACACAGATACGCAGTATTTT. This translates into CASSEEAGMGNTDTQYF. Full variable domain (outside the CDR3, taken from reference TRBV2 and TRBJ2-3): EPEVTQTPSHQVTQMGQEVILRCVPISNHLYFYWYRQILGQKVEFLVSFYNNEISEKSEIFDDQFSVERPDGSNFTLKIRSTKLEDSAMYFCASSEEAGMGNTDTQYFGPGTRLTVL.

The chain has TRBV10-3 and TRBJ1-2; the D gene is possibly TRBD1 (6 bases). Germline-derived CDR1 and CDR2 are ENHRY and SYGVKD. The V gene lost 10 bases and the J gene lost 2 bases, with 14 bases spanning the gap. CDR3 length: 13 residues. The CDR3 protein is CATEQGSNYGYTF. The CDR3 nucleotides are TGTGCCACCGAACAGGGCTCCAACTATGGCTACACCTTC.

Remarks on this clonotype: A read error is likely, as this CDR3 ends without the conserved phenylalanine or tryptophan. The chain joins TRBV12-3 or TRBV12-4 to TRBJ1-4; perhaps TRBD1 as D (6 bases). V lost 7 bases and J lost 4, with 13 bases in between. This CDR3 spans 14 amino acids. Here the CDR3 reads CASKPDSLNEKLFL. The CDR3 nucleotides read TGTGCCAGCAAGCCGGACAGTCTTAATGAAAAACTGTTTCTT.

This clonotype has a count of ten or more. This chain uses TRBV20-1 with TRBJ1-1; D is possibly TRBD1 (6 bases). The germline V and J ends were trimmed by 1 base and 0 bases, with 9 bases remaining between them. The germline V gene encodes CDR1 DFQATT and CDR2 SNEGSKA (reference sequence). This CDR3 spans 14 amino acids. The CDR3 sequence is CSARVGQLNTEAFF. The CDR3 nucleotides are TGCAGTGCTAGAGTAGGACAGCTGAACACTGAAGCTTTCTTT.

This clonotype was counted only a few times. This chain uses TRBV7-8 with TRBJ2-1; D is perhaps TRBD2 (6 bases). This CDR3 spans 14 amino acids. Trimming left V 5 bases short and J 2 bases short, with 10 bases between. Germline CDR1 and CDR2: SGHVS and FQNEAQ. The CDR3 coding sequence is TGTGCCAGCAGCATCCGGGGGACCTACAATGAGCAGTTCTTC. Translated, it gives CASSIRGTYNEQFF.

Many counts were recorded for this clonotype. It may be a read error: a sequence one base away is much more abundant. The V gene is TRBV28, the J gene TRBJ2-5; D is uncertain. The germline V gene has CDR1 MDHEN and CDR2 SYDVKM. With 6 bases removed from V and 0 bases from J, the gap between germline ends came to 8 bases. This CDR3 region has 13 residues. Here the CDR3 DNA reads TGTGCCAGCAGCTGGACGGACCAAGAGACCCAGTACTTC. This codes for CASSWTDQETQYF.

This clonotype was counted between two and nine times. This chain connects TRBV19 to TRBJ2-7; D unresolved. The CDR3 has 13 residues. V lost 7 bases, J lost 2 bases, and 12 bases lay in between. Germline CDR1 reads LNHDA; CDR2 reads SQIVND (reference sequence). The CDR3 coding sequence is TGTGCCAGTAACCGGGCCGGAACCTACGAGCAGTACTTC. Translating it yields CASNRAGTYEQYF. The full variable domain, in which reference TRBV19 and TRBJ2-7 provide the parts outside the CDR3, is DGGITQSPKYLFRKEGQNVTLSCEQNLNHDAMYWYRQDPGQGLRLIYYSQIVNDFQKGDIAEGYSVSREKKESFPLTVTSAQKNPTAFYLCASNRAGTYEQYFGPGTRLTVT.